Following are 20 T cell receptor beta chains from one sample sequenced in a study of blood T cell repertoires in COVID-19. TCRdb's copy holds only in-frame clones and misses some; the assay was immunoSEQ multiplex PCR. Of 97,000 or so clones in the sample, 90% were seen once. Sequencing was performed on peripheral blood. Every receptor here comes from a man in his fifties with acute or convalescent COVID-19.

V is TRBV6-4 and J is TRBJ2-2; TRBD2 agrees at 12 bases. The V segment lost 5 bases and the J segment 4 bases; nucleotides outside the gene matches: 2. Germline CDR1 is MRHNA and CDR2 is SNTAGT. The CDR3 loop spans 15 amino acids. The CDR3 nucleotides are TGTGCCAGCAGTCCGACTAGCGGGAGCACCGGGGAGCTGTTTTTT. Amino acids: CASSPTSGSTGELFF.

The CDR3 here is CASSLQGQGNEKLFF. The CDR3 DNA follows: TGTGCCAGCAGCTTGCAGGGACAGGGGAATGAAAAACTGTTTTTT. V is TRBV5-4 and J is TRBJ1-4, with 10 nucleotides matching TRBD1. Germline V gives CDR1 SGHNT, CDR2 YYREEE (reference sequence). The V segment lost 1 base and the J segment 5 bases; nucleotides outside the gene matches: 2. This CDR3 has 15 amino acids.

This clone showed up just once. The rearrangement joins TRBV6-2 or TRBV6-3 to TRBJ2-1; D is perhaps TRBD2 (5 bases). The germline CDR1 and CDR2 sequences are MNHEY and SVGEGT. The CDR3 extends over 16 amino acids. The V end lost 0 bases, the J end lost 0 bases, and 9 bases lay between the germline ends. CDR3: CASSYSSGDSYNEQFF. DNA for the CDR3: TGTGCCAGCAGTTACTCGTCCGGGGACTCCTACAATGAGCAGTTCTTC.

The count of this clone is one. The chain is built from TRBV5-1 and TRBJ2-7; 9 bases align to TRBD2. After removal of 3 bases from V and 2 bases from J, the junction contained 9 bases not matched to a gene. Germline assignment: CDR1 SGHRS and CDR2 YFSETQ. CDR3 length: 16 residues. Here the CDR3 DNA reads TGCGCCAGCAGCTCCCAACGACTAGCGGCGGCCTACGAGCAGTACTTC. Translation gives CASSSQRLAAAYEQYF. The variable domain in full, with the rest retrieved from reference TRBV5-1 and TRBJ2-7, is KAGVTQTPRYLIKTRGQQVTLSCSPISGHRSVSWYQQTPGQGLQFLFEYFSETQRNKGNFPGRFSGRQFSNSRSEMNVSTLELGDSALYLCASSSQRLAAAYEQYFGPGTRLTVT.

This sequence joins TRBV5-4 and TRBJ1-2, with D unresolved. Trimming removed 4 bases at V and 8 bases at J, with 9 bases between. There are 11 residues in the CDR3. Per the germline V gene, CDR1 is SGHNT and CDR2 is YYREEE (reference sequence). Here the CDR3 DNA reads TGTGCCAGCAGCCCGAAACACGGCTACACCTTC. Protein product: CASSPKHGYTF. The full variable domain, completed using reference TRBV5-4 and TRBJ1-2, is ETGVTQSPTHLIKTRGQQVTLRCSSQSGHNTVSWYQQALGQGPQFIFQYYREEENGRGNFPPRFSGLQFPNYSSELNVNALELDDSALYLCASSPKHGYTFGSGTRLTVV.

V gene TRBV9 combines with J gene TRBJ2-2, with 9 nucleotides matching TRBD2. Germline V CDR1 and CDR2: SGDLS, YYNGEE. The CDR3 loop spans 16 amino acids. Losses at the gene ends were 4 bases for V and 6 bases for J; bases not matched to a gene: 10. The CDR3 region has the DNA TGTGCCAGCAGCCTCCTTAGCGGGAGTGCCCCCGGGGAGCTGTTTTTT. Protein: CASSLLSGSAPGELFF.

The DNA of the CDR3 is TGTGCCACCAGTGACCAGGGGGTCACCGGGGAGCTGTTTTTT. Translation gives CATSDQGVTGELFF. The chain couples TRBV24-1 to TRBJ2-2, with 7 bases matching TRBD1. The CDR3 sequence is 14 residues long. With V trimmed by 4 bases and J by 4 bases, 2 bases remained unmatched. Germline CDR1 and CDR2: KGHDR and SFDVKD.

V gene TRBV10-2 combines with J gene TRBJ1-6, with D possibly being TRBD1 (6 bases). Trimming removed 7 bases from V and 7 bases from J, with 11 bases in between. Germline-derived CDR1 and CDR2 are WSHSY and SAAADI. CDR3 length equals 13 residues. The CDR3 DNA reads TGCGCCAGCAAGGAGACAGGAAATTCACCCCTCCACTTT. This translates into CASKETGNSPLHF.

This sequence joins TRBV6-5 and TRBJ2-1; no firm D call. The CDR3 is 13 residues long. The germline CDR1 and CDR2 sequences are MNHEY and SVGAGI. V shed 6 bases and J shed 10 bases, with 16 bases lying between them. This CDR3 is CASSQGWAREQFF. In DNA, the CDR3 is TGTGCCAGCAGCCAAGGCTGGGCTCGGGAGCAGTTCTTC.

V and J are TRBV20-1 and TRBJ2-3, with 7 bases matching TRBD2. Germline loops: CDR1 DFQATT, CDR2 SNEGSKA (reference sequence). This CDR3 is 11 amino acids long. CDR3 DNA sequence: TGCAGCCGTGAGGGAGGGGATACGCAGTATTTT. Its translation is CSREGGDTQYF.

The CDR3 DNA is TGTGCCAGCTCACCCGGGACAGGGAATCAGCCCCAGCATTTT. Protein sequence: CASSPGTGNQPQHF. J is TRBJ1-5 and V is TRBV18, with TRBD1 matching over 9 bases. V dropped 3 bases and J dropped 4; count of bases not matched to a gene: 1. Germline V gene lookup returns CDR1 KGHSH and CDR2 LQKENI. This CDR3 has 14 amino acids.

The chain is built from TRBV29-1 and TRBJ2-2, with 9 bases lining up with TRBD2. This CDR3 has 15 residues. The germline V gene encodes CDR1 SQVTM and CDR2 ANQGSEA. V trimming: 2 bases; J trimming: 6 bases; junction bases outside the gene matches: 7. Here the CDR3 reads CSVESAGGPSGELFF. CDR3 DNA sequence: TGCAGCGTTGAATCGGCGGGAGGGCCCTCCGGGGAGCTGTTTTTT.

The V call is TRBV5-1, the J call TRBJ2-3; TRBD2 agrees at 10 bases. Losses at the gene ends were 0 bases for V and 4 bases for J; bases not matched to a gene: 14. The CDR3 contains 19 residues. CDR1 and CDR2 (germline): SGHRS, YFSETQ. The CDR3 bases are TGCGCCAGCAGCTTGGGGCCCTCCGGCAGCGGGAGGGCCCCAGATACGCAGTATTTT. Protein: CASSLGPSGSGRAPDTQYF.

The CDR3 region is CASSRISGANVLTF. The CDR3 DNA follows: TGTGCCAGCAGCCGTATATCTGGGGCCAACGTCCTGACTTTC. The gene calls are TRBV3-1 (or the pseudogene TRBV3-2) and TRBJ2-6, with D unclear. The CDR3 extends over 14 amino acids. The V end lost 4 bases, the J end lost 1 base, and 5 bases lay between the germline ends. Germline V gene data show CDR1 as LGHDT and CDR2 as YNNKEL (reference sequence).

V is TRBV25-1 and J is TRBJ2-1; 7 bases line up with TRBD2. CDR1 is MGHDK and CDR2 is SYGVNS in the germline V gene. CDR3 length: 15 residues. With V trimmed by 3 bases and J by 3 bases, 5 bases remained unmatched. CDR3 sequence (DNA): TGTGCCAGCAGTGAGACTAGCAGGAGCTACAATGAGCAGTTCTTC. Translation gives CASSETSRSYNEQFF.

The rearrangement uses TRBV5-8 and TRBJ2-2; 7 positions match TRBD2. V gave up 2 bases and J gave up 3 bases; unmatched junction bases: 7. This CDR3 spans 16 amino acids. Germline values: CDR1 SGHTS, CDR2 YDEGEE. The CDR3 here is CASSLPAGVDTGELFF. The CDR3 nucleotides are TGTGCCAGCAGCTTACCGGCGGGAGTTGACACCGGGGAGCTGTTTTTT.

The rearrangement joins TRBV6-4 to TRBJ2-7; tentative D call: TRBD2 (6 bases). The germline gives CDR1 MRHNA, CDR2 SNTAGT. The CDR3 runs 12 residues. V was trimmed by 4 bases and J by 3 bases, leaving 7 bases between them. Written as DNA, the CDR3 is TGTGCCAGCAGTGGGCGGGACTACGAGCAGTACTTC. This codes for CASSGRDYEQYF.

The V gene is TRBV21-1, the J gene TRBJ1-3; TRBD1 reflects the table's D call only, with no check against the DNA. TRBV21-1 is a documented pseudogene. CDR3 length: 19 residues. The DNA of the CDR3 is TGTGCCAGCAGCAAAGTTGGGCGGTGGCAGGGCGTCTCTGGAAACACCATATATTTT. This gives the protein CASSKVGRWQGVSGNTIYF.

The chain combines TRBV5-1 with TRBJ1-2, with TRBD1 identical over 12 bases. This CDR3 is 17 amino acids long. The ends lost 4 bases at V and 3 bases at J; junction bases unmatched: 10. The germline CDR1 and CDR2 sequences are SGHRS and YFSETQ. CDR3 coding DNA: TGCGCCAGCAGCCTGACGGGACAGGGGGCTTCCGACTATGGCTACACCTTC. Its translation: CASSLTGQGASDYGYTF.

The rearrangement joins TRBV5-1 to TRBJ1-1; unclear D gene. Germline V lookup: CDR1 SGHRS, CDR2 YFSETQ. With 0 bases removed from V and 4 bases from J, the gap between germline ends came to 7 bases. This CDR3 has 13 amino acids. The CDR3 is CASSLDGSTEAFF. The CDR3 DNA follows: TGCGCCAGCAGCTTGGACGGTAGCACTGAAGCTTTCTTT. The full variable domain, in which reference TRBV5-1 and TRBJ1-1 provide the parts outside the CDR3, is KAGVTQTPRYLIKTRGQQVTLSCSPISGHRSVSWYQQTPGQGLQFLFEYFSETQRNKGNFPGRFSGRQFSNSRSEMNVSTLELGDSALYLCASSLDGSTEAFFGQGTRLTVV.